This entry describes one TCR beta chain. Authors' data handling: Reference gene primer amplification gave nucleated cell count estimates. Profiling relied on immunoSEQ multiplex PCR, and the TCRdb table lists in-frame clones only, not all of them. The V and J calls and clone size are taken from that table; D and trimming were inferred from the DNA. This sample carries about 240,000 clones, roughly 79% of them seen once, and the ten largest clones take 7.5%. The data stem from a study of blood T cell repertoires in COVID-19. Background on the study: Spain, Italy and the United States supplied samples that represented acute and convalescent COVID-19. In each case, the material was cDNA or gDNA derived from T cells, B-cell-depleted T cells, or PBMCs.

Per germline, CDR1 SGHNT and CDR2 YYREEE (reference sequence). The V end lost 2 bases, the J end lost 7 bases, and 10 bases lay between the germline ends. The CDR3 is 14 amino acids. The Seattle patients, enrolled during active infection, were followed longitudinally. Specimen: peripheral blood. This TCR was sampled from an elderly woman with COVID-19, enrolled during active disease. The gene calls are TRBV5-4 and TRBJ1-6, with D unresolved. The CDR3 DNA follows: TGTGCCAGCAGCTTTACAGATTTCAATTCACCCCTCCACTTT. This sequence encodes CASSFTDFNSPLHF.